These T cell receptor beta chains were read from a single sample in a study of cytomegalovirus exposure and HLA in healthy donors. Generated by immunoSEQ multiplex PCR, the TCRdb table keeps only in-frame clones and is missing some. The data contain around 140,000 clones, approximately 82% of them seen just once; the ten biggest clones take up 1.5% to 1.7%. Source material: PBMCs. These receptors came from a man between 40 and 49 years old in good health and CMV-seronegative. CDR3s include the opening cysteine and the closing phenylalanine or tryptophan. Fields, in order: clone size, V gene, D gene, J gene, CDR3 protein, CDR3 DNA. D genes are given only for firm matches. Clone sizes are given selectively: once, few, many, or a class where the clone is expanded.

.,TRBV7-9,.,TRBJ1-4,CASSLALTSGEKLFF,TGTGCCAGCAGCTTAGCGCTCACATCTGGTGAAAAACTGTTTTTT
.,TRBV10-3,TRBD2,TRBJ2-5,CAISESRLAGGQETQYF,TGTGCCATCAGTGAGTCTAGGCTAGCGGGGGGCCAAGAGACCCAGTACTTC
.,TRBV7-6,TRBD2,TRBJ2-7,CASSSQASGGEQYF,TGTGCCAGCAGCAGCCAGGCTAGCGGGGGGGAGCAGTACTTC
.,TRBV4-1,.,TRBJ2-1,CASSRAWEGGVYNEQFF,TGCGCCAGCAGCCGCGCCTGGGAAGGGGGTGTTTACAATGAGCAGTTCTTC
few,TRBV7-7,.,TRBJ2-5,CASSLHLALKETQYF,TGTGCTAGCAGCCTACATCTAGCGCTAAAAGAGACCCAGTACTTC
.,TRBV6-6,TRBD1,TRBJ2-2,CATMGTAYTGELFF,TGTGCCACAATGGGGACAGCCTACACCGGGGAGCTGTTTTTT
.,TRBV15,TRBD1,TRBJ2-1,CATRHGGTTGRNEQFF,TGTGCCACGCGCCATGGGGGTACGACAGGGAGAAATGAGCAGTTCTTC
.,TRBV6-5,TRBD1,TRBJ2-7,CASSAWTGSEQYF,TGTGCCAGCAGCGCCTGGACAGGGAGCGAGCAGTACTTC
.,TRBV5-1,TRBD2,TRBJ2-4,CASSASGGAVKNIQYF,TGCGCCAGCAGCGCCAGCGGGGGGGCCGTCAAAAACATTCAGTACTTC
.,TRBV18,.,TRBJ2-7,CASSPKGPDEQYF,TGTGCCAGCTCACCAAAGGGGCCGGACGAGCAGTACTTC
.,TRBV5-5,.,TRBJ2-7,CASSSSRFSSYEQYF,TGTGCCAGCAGCTCTAGTAGATTCAGCTCCTACGAGCAGTACTTC
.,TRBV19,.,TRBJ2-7,CASSIRGKTYEQYF,TGTGCCAGTAGTATAAGGGGGAAAACCTACGAGCAGTACTTC
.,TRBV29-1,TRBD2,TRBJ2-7,CSVVRGSGMSEQYF,TGCAGCGTTGTGCGCGGGAGCGGAATGTCCGAGCAGTACTTC
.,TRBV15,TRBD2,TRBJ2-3,CATSRESRGTTDTQYF,TGTGCCACCAGCAGAGAGTCGCGGGGGACGACAGATACGCAGTATTTT
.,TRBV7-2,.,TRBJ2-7,CASSLAREYEQYF,TGTGCCAGCAGCTTAGCTCGGGAATACGAGCAGTACTTC
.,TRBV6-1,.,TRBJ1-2,CASSELRFSGGYTF,TGTGCCAGCAGTGAATTAAGGTTCTCGGGAGGCTACACCTTC
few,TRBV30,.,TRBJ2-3,CAWSVRRASTDTQYF,TGTGCCTGGAGTGTACGGAGAGCGAGCACAGATACGCAGTATTTT
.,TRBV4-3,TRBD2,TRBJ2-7,CASSQDLTGGPSEQYF,TGCGCCAGCAGCCAAGATTTGACGGGAGGGCCGTCCGAGCAGTACTTC
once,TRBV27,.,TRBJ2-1,CASSLGQYNEQFF,TGTGCCAGCAGTTTAGGGCAGTACAATGAGCAGTTCTTC
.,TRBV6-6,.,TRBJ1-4,CASGQVSPNEKLFF,TGTGCCAGCGGTCAGGTGTCACCTAATGAAAAACTGTTTTTT
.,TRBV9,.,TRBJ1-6,CASQGGNSPLHF,TGTGCCAGCCAGGGTGGGAATTCACCCCTCCACTTT
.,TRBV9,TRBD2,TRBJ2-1,CASSVERGLAGVNEQFF,TGTGCCAGCAGCGTAGAAAGGGGACTAGCGGGAGTGAATGAGCAGTTCTTC
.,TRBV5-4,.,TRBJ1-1,CASSPGGGRHTEAFF,TGTGCCAGCAGCCCCGGCGGGGGCCGGCACACTGAAGCTTTCTTT
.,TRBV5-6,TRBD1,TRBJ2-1,CASSFDRGQRAYNEQFF,TGTGCCAGCAGCTTTGACAGGGGGCAAAGGGCCTACAATGAGCAGTTCTTC
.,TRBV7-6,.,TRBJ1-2,CASSPAMANYGYTF,TGTGCCAGCAGCCCTGCCATGGCAAACTATGGCTACACCTTC
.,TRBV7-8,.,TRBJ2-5,CASSLIGQIQETQYF,TGTGCCAGCAGCTTAATTGGCCAGATTCAAGAGACCCAGTACTTC
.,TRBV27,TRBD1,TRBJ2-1,CASSLEGAPNEQFF,TGTGCCAGCAGTTTAGAGGGGGCCCCCAATGAGCAGTTCTTC
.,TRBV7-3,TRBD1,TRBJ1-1,CASSTGTGTEAFF,TGTGCCAGCAGCACCGGGACAGGCACTGAAGCTTTCTTT
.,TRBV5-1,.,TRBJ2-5,CASSSDSETQYF,TGCGCCAGCAGCTCCGACTCAGAGACCCAGTACTTC
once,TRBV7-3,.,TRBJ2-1,CASSAGQFPYNEQFF,TGTGCCAGCAGCGCGGGACAGTTCCCTTACAATGAGCAGTTCTTC
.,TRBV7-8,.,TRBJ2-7,CASSPGRFGVRGQYF,TGTGCCAGCAGCCCCGGGCGGTTTGGAGTTCGGGGGCAGTACTTC
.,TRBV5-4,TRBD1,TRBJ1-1,CASSLALGQGYTEAFF,TGTGCCAGCAGCTTGGCCCTTGGACAGGGCTACACTGAAGCTTTCTTT
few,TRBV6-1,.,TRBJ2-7,CASRATGASYEQYF,TGTGCCAGCAGGGCCACTGGGGCCTCCTACGAGCAGTACTTC
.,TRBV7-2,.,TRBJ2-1,CASSLETPTGVFF,TGTGCCAGCAGCTTAGAGACCCCCACGGGGGTGTTCTTC
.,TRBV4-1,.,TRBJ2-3,CASSQQGLVGGPVVDTQYF,TGCGCCAGCAGCCAGCAAGGGCTAGTGGGGGGGCCGGTTGTGGATACGCAGTATTTT
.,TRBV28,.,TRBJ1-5,CASSFGLNQPQHF,TGTGCCAGCAGTTTTGGACTGAATCAGCCCCAGCATTTT
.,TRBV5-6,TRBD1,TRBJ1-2,CASSLAEGRGPLGYTF,TGTGCCAGCAGCTTGGCCGAGGGTAGGGGGCCCCTTGGCTACACCTTC
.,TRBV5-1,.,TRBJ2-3,CASSLGAAFTDTQYF,TGCGCCAGCAGCTTGGGGGCAGCCTTCACAGATACGCAGTATTTT
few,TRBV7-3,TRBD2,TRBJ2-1,CASSVLAGAYNEQFF,TGTGCCAGCAGCGTACTAGCGGGGGCCTACAATGAGCAGTTCTTC
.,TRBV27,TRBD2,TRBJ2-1,CASSLSGGATEQFF,TGTGCCAGCAGTTTGAGCGGGGGGGCAACCGAGCAGTTCTTC
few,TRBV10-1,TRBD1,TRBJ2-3,CASSESCGDRAFSSTDTQYF,TGCGCCAGCAGTGAGTCGTGTGGGGACAGGGCGTTTTCTAGCACAGATACGCAGTATTTT
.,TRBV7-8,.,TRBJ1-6,CASTIAAPLHF,TGTGCCAGCACCATTGCGGCACCCCTCCACTTT
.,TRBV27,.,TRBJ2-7,CASSLQVGHYEQYF,TGTGCCAGCAGTTTACAAGTGGGCCACTACGAGCAGTACTTC
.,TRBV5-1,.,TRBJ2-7,CASSRSTGEGGEQYF,TGCGCCAGCAGCCGGTCGACAGGGGAGGGAGGCGAGCAGTACTTC
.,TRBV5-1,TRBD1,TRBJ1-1,CASRGGTGNTEAFF,TGCGCCAGCAGGGGAGGGACAGGGAACACTGAAGCTTTCTTT
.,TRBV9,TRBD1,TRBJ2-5,CASSVTGGHETQYF,TGTGCCAGCAGCGTTACAGGGGGCCATGAGACCCAGTACTTC
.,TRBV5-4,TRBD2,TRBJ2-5,CASSLAHRAGETETQYF,TGTGCCAGCAGCTTGGCCCACCGGGCGGGGGAAACAGAGACCCAGTACTTC
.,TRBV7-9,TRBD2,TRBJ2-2,CASSGSSGGDTGELFF,TGTGCCAGCAGCGGGAGTAGCGGGGGGGACACCGGGGAGCTGTTTTTT
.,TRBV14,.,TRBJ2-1,CASAGMSSYNEQFF,TGTGCCAGCGCGGGGATGAGCTCCTACAATGAGCAGTTCTTC
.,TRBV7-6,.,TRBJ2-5,CASSFGQGGEQYF,TGTGCCAGCAGCTTTGGGCAGGGGGGAGAGCAGTACTTC
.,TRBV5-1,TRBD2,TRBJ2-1,CASSFRSGGAHEQFF,TGCGCCAGCAGCTTTCGTAGCGGGGGGGCCCATGAGCAGTTCTTC
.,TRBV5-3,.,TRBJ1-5,CARWHQPQHF,TGTGCCAGATGGCATCAGCCCCAGCATTTT
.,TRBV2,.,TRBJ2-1,CASYLAQQQFF,TGTGCCAGCTACCTAGCACAACAGCAGTTCTTC
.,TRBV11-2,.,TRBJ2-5,CASSHRTAQETQYF,TGTGCCAGCAGCCACAGGACAGCCCAAGAGACCCAGTACTTC
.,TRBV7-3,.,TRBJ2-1,CASRMSGRDNEQFF,TGTGCCAGCAGGATGAGTGGGCGGGACAATGAGCAGTTCTTC
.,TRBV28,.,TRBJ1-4,CASSSQRPPRGEKLFF,TGTGCCAGCAGCTCGCAGCGTCCCCCTCGGGGTGAAAAACTGTTTTTT
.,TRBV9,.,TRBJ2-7,CASSVAPQDEQYF,TGTGCCAGCAGCGTAGCTCCTCAGGACGAGCAGTACTTC
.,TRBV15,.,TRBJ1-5,CATSREGLQFEPQHF,TGTGCCACCAGCAGAGAGGGACTCCAATTTGAGCCCCAGCATTTT
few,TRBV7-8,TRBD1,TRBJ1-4,CASSLGRTGGEKLFF,TGTGCCAGCAGCTTAGGTCGGACAGGGGGCGAAAAACTGTTTTTT
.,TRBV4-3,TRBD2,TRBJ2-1,CASSLHGLAKTNEQFF,TGCGCCAGCAGCCTCCACGGACTAGCGAAAACCAATGAGCAGTTCTTC